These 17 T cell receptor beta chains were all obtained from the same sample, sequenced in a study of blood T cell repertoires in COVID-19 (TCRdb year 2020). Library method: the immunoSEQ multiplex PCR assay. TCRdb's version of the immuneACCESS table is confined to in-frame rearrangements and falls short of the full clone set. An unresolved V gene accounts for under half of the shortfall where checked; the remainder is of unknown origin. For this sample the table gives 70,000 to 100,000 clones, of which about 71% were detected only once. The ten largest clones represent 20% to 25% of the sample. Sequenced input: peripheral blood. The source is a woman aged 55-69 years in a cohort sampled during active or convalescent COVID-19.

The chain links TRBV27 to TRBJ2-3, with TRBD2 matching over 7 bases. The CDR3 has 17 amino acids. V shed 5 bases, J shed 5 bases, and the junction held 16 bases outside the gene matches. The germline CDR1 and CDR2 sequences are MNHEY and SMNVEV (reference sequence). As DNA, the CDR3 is TGTGCCAGCAGTCCCGTGGGGGGGGGAATAAGATTAGATACGCAGTATTTT. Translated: CASSPVGGGIRLDTQYF.

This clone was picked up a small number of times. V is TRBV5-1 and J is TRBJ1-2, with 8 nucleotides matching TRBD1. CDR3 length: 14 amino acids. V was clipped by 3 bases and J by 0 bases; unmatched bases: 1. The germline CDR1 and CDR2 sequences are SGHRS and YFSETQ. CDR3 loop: CASSWDRSNYGYTF. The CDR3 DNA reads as TGCGCCAGCAGCTGGGACAGGTCTAACTATGGCTACACCTTC.

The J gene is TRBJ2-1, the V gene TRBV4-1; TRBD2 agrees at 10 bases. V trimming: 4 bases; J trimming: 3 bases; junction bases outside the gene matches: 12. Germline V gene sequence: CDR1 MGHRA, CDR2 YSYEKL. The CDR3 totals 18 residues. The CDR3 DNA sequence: TGCGCCAGCAGCCCCAGGACAGCAGCGGGGGGGGTCTACAATGAGCAGTTCTTC. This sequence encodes CASSPRTAAGGVYNEQFF.

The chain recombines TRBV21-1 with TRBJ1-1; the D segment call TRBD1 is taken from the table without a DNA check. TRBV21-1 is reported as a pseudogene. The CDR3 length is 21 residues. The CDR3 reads CASSKMPWDRGSCVGNTEAFF. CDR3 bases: TGTGCCAGCAGCAAAATGCCTTGGGACAGGGGAAGTTGCGTTGGTAACACTGAAGCTTTCTTT.

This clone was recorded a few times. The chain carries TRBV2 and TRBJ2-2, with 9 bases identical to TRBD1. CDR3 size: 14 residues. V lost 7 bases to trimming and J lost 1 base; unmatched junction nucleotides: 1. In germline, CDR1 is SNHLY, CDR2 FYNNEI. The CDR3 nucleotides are TGTGCCAGCAAGGGACAGGGGAACACCGGGGAGCTGTTTTTT. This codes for CASKGQGNTGELFF.

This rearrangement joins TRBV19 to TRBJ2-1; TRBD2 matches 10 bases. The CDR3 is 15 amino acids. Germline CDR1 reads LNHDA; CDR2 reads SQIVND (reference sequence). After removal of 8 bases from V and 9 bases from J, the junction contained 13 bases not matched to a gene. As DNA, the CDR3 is TGTGCCAGTGGGGTACTAGCGGGGCGCCCCGGTGAGCAGTTCTTC. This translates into CASGVLAGRPGEQFF. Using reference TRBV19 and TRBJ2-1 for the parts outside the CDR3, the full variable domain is DGGITQSPKYLFRKEGQNVTLSCEQNLNHDAMYWYRQDPGQGLRLIYYSQIVNDFQKGDIAEGYSVSREKKESFPLTVTSAQKNPTAFYLCASGVLAGRPGEQFFGPGTRLTVL.

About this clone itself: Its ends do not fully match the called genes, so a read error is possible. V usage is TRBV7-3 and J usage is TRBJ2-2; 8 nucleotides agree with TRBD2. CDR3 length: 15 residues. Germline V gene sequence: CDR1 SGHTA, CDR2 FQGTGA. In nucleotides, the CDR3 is TGTGCCAGCAGCATAACCGGGACTAGCACCGGGGAGCTGTTTTTT. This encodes CASSITGTSTGELFF.

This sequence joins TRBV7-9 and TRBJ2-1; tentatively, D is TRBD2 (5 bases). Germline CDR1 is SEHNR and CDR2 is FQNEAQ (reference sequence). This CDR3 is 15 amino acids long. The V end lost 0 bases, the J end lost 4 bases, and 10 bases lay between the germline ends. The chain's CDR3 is CASSLAGRGYNEQFF. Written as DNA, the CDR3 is TGTGCCAGCAGCTTAGCTGGCCGGGGATACAATGAGCAGTTCTTC.

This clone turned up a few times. CDR3 sequence: CASSVSRGSYEQYF. The CDR3 coding sequence is TGTGCCAGCAGCGTTTCCCGGGGCTCCTACGAGCAGTACTTC. This chain connects TRBV3-1 (or the pseudogene TRBV3-2) to TRBJ2-7, with D perhaps TRBD2 (5 bases). The CDR3 runs to 14 residues. V was clipped by 5 bases and J by 0 bases, with 11 bases between them. Germline V gives CDR1 LGHDT, CDR2 YNNKEL (reference sequence).

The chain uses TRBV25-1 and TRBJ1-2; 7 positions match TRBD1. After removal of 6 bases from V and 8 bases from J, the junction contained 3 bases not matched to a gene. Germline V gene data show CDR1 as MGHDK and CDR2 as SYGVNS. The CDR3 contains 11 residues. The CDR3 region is CASSTGVGYTF. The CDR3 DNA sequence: TGTGCCAGCAGCACAGGGGTGGGCTACACCTTC.

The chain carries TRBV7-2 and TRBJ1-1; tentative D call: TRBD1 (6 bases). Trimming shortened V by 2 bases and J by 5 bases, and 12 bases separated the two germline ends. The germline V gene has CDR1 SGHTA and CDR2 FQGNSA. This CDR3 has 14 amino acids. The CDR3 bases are TGTGCCAGCAGCTTACAGGGGAGGGGAACTGAAGCTTTCTTT. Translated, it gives CASSLQGRGTEAFF.

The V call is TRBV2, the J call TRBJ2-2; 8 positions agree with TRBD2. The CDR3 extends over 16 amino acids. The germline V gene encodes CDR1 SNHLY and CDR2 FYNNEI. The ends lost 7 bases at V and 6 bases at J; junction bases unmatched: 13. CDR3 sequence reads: CASTEGGLGSSGELFF. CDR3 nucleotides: TGTGCCAGCACCGAAGGGGGACTAGGGTCGTCCGGGGAGCTGTTTTTT.

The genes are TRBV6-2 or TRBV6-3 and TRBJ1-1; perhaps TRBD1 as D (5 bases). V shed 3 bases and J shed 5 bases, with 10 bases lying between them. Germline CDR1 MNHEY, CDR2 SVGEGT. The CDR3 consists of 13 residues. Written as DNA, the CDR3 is TGTGCCAGCAGTTATCAGGGTGGAACTGAAGCTTTCTTT. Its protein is CASSYQGGTEAFF.

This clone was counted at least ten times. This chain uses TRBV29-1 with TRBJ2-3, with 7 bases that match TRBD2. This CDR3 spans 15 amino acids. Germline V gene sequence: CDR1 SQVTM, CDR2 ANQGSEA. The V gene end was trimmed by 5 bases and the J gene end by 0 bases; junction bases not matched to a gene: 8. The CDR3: CSVILSSGSTDTQYF. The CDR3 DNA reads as TGCAGCGTTATCCTGTCTAGCGGTAGCACAGATACGCAGTATTTT.

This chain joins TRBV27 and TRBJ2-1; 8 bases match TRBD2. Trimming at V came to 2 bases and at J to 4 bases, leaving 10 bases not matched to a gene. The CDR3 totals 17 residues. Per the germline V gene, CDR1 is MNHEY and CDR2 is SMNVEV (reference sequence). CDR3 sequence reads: CASSLIYRGGRYNEQFF. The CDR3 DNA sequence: TGTGCCAGCAGTTTAATTTATCGCGGGGGGAGGTACAATGAGCAGTTCTTC.

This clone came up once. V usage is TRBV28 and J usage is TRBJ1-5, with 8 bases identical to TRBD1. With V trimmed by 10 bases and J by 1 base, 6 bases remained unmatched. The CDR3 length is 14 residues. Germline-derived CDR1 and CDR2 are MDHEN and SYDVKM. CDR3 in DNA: TGTGCCACAGGGGGCCTAGTAAGCAATCAGCCCCAGCATTTT. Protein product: CATGGLVSNQPQHF. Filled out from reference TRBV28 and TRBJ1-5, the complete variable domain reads DVKVTQSSRYLVKRTGEKVFLECVQDMDHENMFWYRQDPGLGLRLIYFSYDVKMKEKGDIPEGYSVSREKKERFSLILESASTNQTSMYLCATGGLVSNQPQHFGDGTRLSIL.

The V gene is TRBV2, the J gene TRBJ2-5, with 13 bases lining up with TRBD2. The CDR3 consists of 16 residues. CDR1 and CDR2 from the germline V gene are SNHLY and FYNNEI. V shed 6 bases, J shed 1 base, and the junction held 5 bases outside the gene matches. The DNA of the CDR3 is TGTGCCAGCAGCTCAGGACTAGCGGGGGCCCAAGAGACCCAGTACTTC. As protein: CASSSGLAGAQETQYF.